This T cell receptor beta chain was sequenced in a study of cytomegalovirus exposure and HLA in healthy donors. The CDR3 covers 16 residues. V was pared by 4 bases and J by 4 bases, with 17 bases between. The germline CDR1 and CDR2 sequences are ENHRY and SYGVKD. 60 Vbeta and 13 Jbeta primers were used in PCR. The protocol was immunoSEQ multiplex PCR, while the TCRdb copy is restricted to in-frame clones and leaves out a portion. The table records about 190,000 clones, under 80% of them present only once. The chain recombines TRBV10-3 with TRBJ1-5; possible D gene TRBD1, 5 bases. The origin of this receptor is a man younger than 45 in good health and CMV-seropositive. The sequenced sample was PBMCs. The DNA of the CDR3 is TGTGCCATCAGTGTAGGGGTGGGTAACAGGAATCAGCCCCAGCATTTT. Protein product: CAISVGVGNRNQPQHF.